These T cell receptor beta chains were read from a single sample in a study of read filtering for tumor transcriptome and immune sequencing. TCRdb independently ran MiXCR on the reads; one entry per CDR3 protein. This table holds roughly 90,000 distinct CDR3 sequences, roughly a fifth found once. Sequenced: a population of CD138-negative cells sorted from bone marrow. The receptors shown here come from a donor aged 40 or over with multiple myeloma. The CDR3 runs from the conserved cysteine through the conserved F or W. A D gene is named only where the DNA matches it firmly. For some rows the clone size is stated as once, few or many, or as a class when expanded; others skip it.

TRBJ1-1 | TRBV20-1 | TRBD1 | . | TGCAGTGCTAACAGGGGCCAAGCTTTCTTT | CSANRGQAFF
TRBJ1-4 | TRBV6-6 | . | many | TGTGCCAGCAGGGACGGAAGTAATGAAAAACTGTTTTTT | CASRDGSNEKLFF
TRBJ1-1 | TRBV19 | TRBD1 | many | TGTGCCAGTAGCCCGACAGGGGTCACTGAAGCTTTCTTT | CASSPTGVTEAFF
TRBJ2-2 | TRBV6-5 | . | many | TGTGCCAGCAGTTACTGGCTCGCCGGGGAGCTGTTTTTT | CASSYWLAGELFF
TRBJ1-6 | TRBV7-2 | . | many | TGTGCCAGCAGCTTAGGAAGCTCCTATAATTCACCCCTCCACTTT | CASSLGSSYNSPLHF
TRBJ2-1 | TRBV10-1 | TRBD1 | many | TGCGCCAGCAGTGGGGGACAGGGAATGGGAGGGAATGAGCAGTTCTTC | CASSGGQGMGGNEQFF
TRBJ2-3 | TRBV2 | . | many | TGTGCCAGCACGTATACTGATACGCAGTATTTT | CASTYTDTQYF
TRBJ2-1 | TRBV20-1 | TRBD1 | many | TGCAGCGCTAGGGGACAGTACAATGAGCAGTTCTTC | CSARGQYNEQFF
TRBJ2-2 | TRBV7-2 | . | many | TGTGCCAGCAGCTCCTATGGCGGGGAGCTGTTTTTT | CASSSYGGELFF
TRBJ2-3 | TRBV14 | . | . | TGTGCCAGCAGCCAAGTCGCAGACTTATACACAGATACGCAGTATTTT | CASSQVADLYTDTQYF
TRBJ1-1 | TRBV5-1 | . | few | TGCGCCAGCAGCTTAGGGACACTGAACACTGAAGCTTTCTTT | CASSLGTLNTEAFF
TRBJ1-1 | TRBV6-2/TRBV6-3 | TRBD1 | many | TGTGCCAGCAGTTACTCGACGGCCGGACAGGGGAGAAGAACTGAAGCTTTCTTT | CASSYSTAGQGRRTEAFF
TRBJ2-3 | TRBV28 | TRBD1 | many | TGTGCCAGCAGGGGGGCGACAGGGCTCACAGATACGCAGTATTTT | CASRGATGLTDTQYF
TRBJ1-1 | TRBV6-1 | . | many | TGTGCCAGCAGTGAAACTTGGGATCTAAACACTGAAGCTTTCTTT | CASSETWDLNTEAFF
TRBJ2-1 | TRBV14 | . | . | TGTGCCAGCGGTCGGTACAATGAGCAGTTCTTC | CASGRYNEQFF
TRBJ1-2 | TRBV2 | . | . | TGTGCCAGCAGCTGGGATGGCTACACCTTC | CASSWDGYTF
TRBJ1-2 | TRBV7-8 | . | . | TGTGCCAGCAGCCCCGACTGGGTGGGCTATGGCTACACCTTC | CASSPDWVGYGYTF
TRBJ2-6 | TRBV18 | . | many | TGTGCCAGCAGTCCCCCTGGAGGGGCCAACGTCCTGACTTTC | CASSPPGGANVLTF
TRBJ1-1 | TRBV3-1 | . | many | TGTGCCAGCAGTGCTACCTCTAAGGGGCACACTGAAGCTTTCTTT | CASSATSKGHTEAFF
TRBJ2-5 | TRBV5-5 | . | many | TGTGCCACCCGCCAGGGGTTGGGCCAAGAGACCCAGTACTTC | CATRQGLGQETQYF
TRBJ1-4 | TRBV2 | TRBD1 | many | TGTGCCAGCAGGGAGACAGGGGCGGATGAAAAACTGTTTTTT | CASRETGADEKLFF
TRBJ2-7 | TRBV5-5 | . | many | TGTGCCAGCAGCGACCGACAGGCCCCCTACGAGCAGTACTTC | CASSDRQAPYEQYF
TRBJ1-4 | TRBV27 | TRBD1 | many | TGTGCCAGCAGTTCGGGGACAGGTTTGACGAAAAAGAAACTGTTTTTT | CASSSGTGLTKKKLFF
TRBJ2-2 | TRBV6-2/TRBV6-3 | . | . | TGTGCCAGCAGTTACTCGATTAGGGAGCTGTTTTTT | CASSYSIRELFF
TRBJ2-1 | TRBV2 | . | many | TGTGCCAGCAGGGACAGCTCCTACAATGAGCAGTTCTTC | CASRDSSYNEQFF
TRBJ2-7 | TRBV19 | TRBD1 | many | TGTGCCAGCAATTCCGGGACAGGGCGGTTCGGCGAGCAGTACTTC | CASNSGTGRFGEQYF
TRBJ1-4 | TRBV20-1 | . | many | TGCAGTGCCCAGACCGGACCACTTAATGAAAAACTGTTTTTT | CSAQTGPLNEKLFF
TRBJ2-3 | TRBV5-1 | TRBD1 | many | TGCGCCAGCAGCTTGGTTGGGACAGGGCCAGATACGCAGTATTTT | CASSLVGTGPDTQYF
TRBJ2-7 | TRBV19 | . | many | TGTGCCAGTAAAAGGGGTAGCGGCGCCTACGAGCAGTACTTC | CASKRGSGAYEQYF
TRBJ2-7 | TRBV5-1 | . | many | TGCGCCAGCAGCTTGGGCTCCCAGGGGGAGCAGTACTTC | CASSLGSQGEQYF
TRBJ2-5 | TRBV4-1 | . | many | TGCGCCAGCAGCCAAGATCAGCAGACCCAGTACTTC | CASSQDQQTQYF
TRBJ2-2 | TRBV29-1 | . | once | TGCAGCGTTGATGCCCTGCAGGCCAGGGAGCTGTTTTTT | CSVDALQARELFF
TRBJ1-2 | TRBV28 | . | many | TGTGCCAGCGCCACCTGGAGAGGCAACTATGGCTACACCTTC | CASATWRGNYGYTF
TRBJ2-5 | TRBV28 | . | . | TGTGCCAGCAGTCCTCTGGGCCTCGGGCCAGAGACCCAGTACTTC | CASSPLGLGPETQYF
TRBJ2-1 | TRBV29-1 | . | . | TGCAGCGTTCTACGTCTGAGGAGGGGGAACAATGAGCAGTTCTTC | CSVLRLRRGNNEQFF
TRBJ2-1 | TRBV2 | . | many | TGTGCCAGCAGTGAAGAGGGTTACAATGAGCAGTTCTTC | CASSEEGYNEQFF
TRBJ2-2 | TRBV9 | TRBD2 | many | TGTGCCAGCAGCGTAGCGACTAGCCTGAACACCGGGGAGCTGTTTTTT | CASSVATSLNTGELFF
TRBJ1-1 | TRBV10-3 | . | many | TGTGCCATCAGTGAGCGGCTGGGCTTTAACACTGAAGCTTTCTTT | CAISERLGFNTEAFF
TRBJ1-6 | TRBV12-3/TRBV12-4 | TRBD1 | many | TGTGCCAGCAACGGAGGGGGCAGATCACCCCTCCACTTT | CASNGGGRSPLHF
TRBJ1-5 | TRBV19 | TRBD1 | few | TGTGCCAGCGATAACAGGGGGTCAAGCAATCAGCCCCAGCATTTT | CASDNRGSSNQPQHF
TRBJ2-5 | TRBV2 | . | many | TGTGCCAGCAGGCGGCTGGGAACTAGCCTTGAGACCCAGTACTTC | CASRRLGTSLETQYF
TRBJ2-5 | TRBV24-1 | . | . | TGTGCCACCAGTGATTCCAGACAGGGAGGTGAGACCCAGTACTTC | CATSDSRQGGETQYF
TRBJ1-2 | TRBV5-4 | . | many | TGTGCCAGCAGCTTGCGATCGGGGGGCGCCCACTATGGCTACACCTTC | CASSLRSGGAHYGYTF
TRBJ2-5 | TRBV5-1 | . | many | TGCGCCAGCAGCTCGGATGGGAAAGAGACCCAGTACTTC | CASSSDGKETQYF